This T cell receptor beta chain was identified in a study of monozygotic twins with inflammatory bowel disease. Study-wide findings and caveats: Healthy co-twins, by inverse Simpson, had higher TCRbeta diversity than their siblings with IBD. Different subtypes (of T cells) could not be told apart from one another.

Turning to this clonotype: Antigen unknown.

TCRdb reanalyzed the 5' RACE reads and collapses them to one entry per CDR3 protein, without DNA. Here the sample table reports approximately 100,000 distinct CDR3 sequences. What was sequenced was blood. The clonotype was recovered from a human donor with ulcerative colitis or Crohn's disease, or a healthy co-twin of an affected twin (not recorded which).

The CDR3 sequence is CASSFGQGIDTQYF. The J gene is TRBJ2-3, the V gene TRBV7-9; the TCRdb call, TRBD1, lacks DNA for checking. The CDR3 is 14 amino acids. Germline CDR1 is SEHNR and CDR2 is FQNEAQ (reference sequence).